Reported below is one TCR beta chain. Its cognate antigen is unknown. The data were obtained in a study of regulatory T cells in long-lasting Graves disease. Study-level results: Examination was confined to peripheral blood, excluding thyroid tissue.

From germline, CDR1 is KGHSH and CDR2 LQKENI. Trimming removed 0 bases from V and 3 bases from J; junction bases left unmatched: 5. This CDR3 is built from 16 residues. HTBI primers from iRepertoire and Arm-PCR of CDR3 regions yielded the TCR beta libraries. TCRdb analysed the multiplex PCR reads with MiXCR anew, one entry per CDR3 protein. The table records almost 350,000 distinct CDR3 sequences, around 19% of them present only once. Time point reported: persistent/refractory GD, antithyroid drugs over 5 years with positive TRAb. PBMCs were the source of the RNA used for TCR sequencing. Graves' disease diagnosis was established per American Thyroid Association guidelines.

The sample here was peripheral blood mononuclear cells (PBMCs), taken when the disease was refractory, from a patient treated with antithyroid drugs. The chain couples TRBV18 to TRBJ1-1, with TRBD1 identical over 9 bases. The clonotype was recovered from a female donor with Graves disease. CDR3 residues: CASSPPRQGDDTEAFF. The CDR3 DNA is TGTGCCAGCTCACCACCGAGACAGGGGGACGACACTGAAGCTTTCTTT.